The clone carrying this TCR beta chain was seen just once. Its antigen is still unknown. For the second PCR, which ran for about 6 to 11 cycles, a sample-barcoded 5' primer and a J-beta primer mix were used. Each cDNA molecule was tagged by a template-switch adaptor with 12 random nucleotides. One entry per CDR3 protein results from TCRdb running MiXCR on the 5' RACE reads. The sample carries roughly 800,000 distinct CDR3 sequences, nearly 60% recorded once. The CDR3 consists of 15 residues. Germline values: CDR1 MNHEY, CDR2 SVGAGI. The data originate from a study of blood T cells in healthy people across ages. Study conclusions and caveats: Fewer expanded clones and more diversity marked long-lived versus aged donors.

Sequencing was performed on blood. The genes are TRBV6-5 and TRBJ2-4, with D uncertain. The DNA end is more similar to TRBJ2-7, so the J call may be wrong. The sequence derives from a man aged 25-45 years in good health. CDR3 region: CASSYSRLSANEQYF. DNA for the CDR3: TGTGCCAGCAGTTACTCGAGACTGTCAGCGAACGAGCAGTACTTC.